This record covers a single TCR beta chain. Its recognized antigen is unknown. Base qualities were left out, and no much larger clone turns up one base away. This record comes from a study of CD8 T cells in ankylosing spondylitis (dated by TCRdb to about 2017). With respect to the entire study: The study profiled T cell receptor beta repertoires in healthy donors and ankylosing spondylitis patients to find disease-linked TCR variants. The whole study cohort included 95 to 130 healthy donors and 25 ankylosing spondylitis patients. Peripheral blood was sampled, and synovial fluid was also collected from ankylosing spondylitis patients.

TCRdb shows the sequencer as Illumina HiSeq 2500. Quantitative 5'-RACE with molecular barcodes was the method used to prepare the TCR beta libraries. The paper's processing steps were these. Disease-linked TCR variants were identified with a new computational method built on a probabilistic model of VDJ rearrangement. TCRdb reworked the public reads: Q25 trimming with fastp, MiXCR clone assembly, productive beta chains retained. When rows share a CDR3 protein, they turn into one entry using the most common DNA and genes. The authors' filters were not applied to this entry. The sample table shows about 540,000 distinct CDR3 sequences, and more than 9.5% are seen once. The top ten clonotypes cover 6.8% of the sample. CDR1 MNHEY and CDR2 SVGEGT are derived from the germline V gene. V ends up 4 bases short and J 3 bases short, with an unmatched junction base count of 13. The cysteine opens and the phenylalanine closes a CDR3 of 17 amino acids. Left in the record is the CDR3 DNA by itself, 51 bases read in frame from the first base.

Paper-wide results and their limitations: A TCR beta motif of about 8 highly homologous amino acid variants appeared characteristic of blood from ankylosing spondylitis patients. Some TCR beta motif variants had previously been reported in synovial fluid and blood of reactive arthritis patients, which suggested common disease-initiation mechanisms. The disease-linked clones were reported as significantly enriched in matched synovial fluid samples from ankylosing spondylitis patients. The disease-linked clones had a CD8+ phenotype and were found at relatively low frequencies in peripheral blood.

The sample comprised blood, either unsorted or a sorted T cell fraction (not recorded which). Recombination joined TRBV6-2 or TRBV6-3 with TRBJ2-3, with 7 bases matching TRBD2. The sequence came from a male donor with ankylosing spondylitis. The CDR3 region: CASSSRGAGTKTDTQYF. The DNA reads as follows: TGTGCCAGCAGTTCCCGGGGAGCGGGGACTAAGACAGATACGCAGTATTTT.